This T cell receptor (beta chain) originates from a study of cytomegalovirus exposure and HLA in healthy donors. Study outcomes and limitations: Later work found that TCR association rates differed between HLA loci; DRB1 had the most and HLA-C the fewest. Analysis was carried out at a later point, and it linked a missense DCLRE1C variant to TCR beta V- and J-gene trimming. A prior analysis recorded that most TCR beta V segments were productive about 90% or about 30% of the time.

Remarks on this clone: Its antigen remains unidentified.

Though nominally healthy at sampling, donors likely had unrecorded immune exposures. The CDR3 is 13 residues long. Looked up from germline, CDR1 is LGHNA and CDR2 is YSLEER. With 1 base removed from V and 2 bases from J, the gap between germline ends came to 5 bases. PCR amplification relied on 60 Vbeta primers (plus 13 Jbeta primers). Produced via immunoSEQ multiplex PCR; TCRdb's table is partial and in-frame only. The profile shows fewer than 250,000 clones, around 81% of them singletons. The gene calls are TRBV4-3 and TRBJ2-5; D possibly corresponds to TRBD1 (5 bases). Sequenced sample: PBMCs. The clonotype was recovered from a man between 18 and 35 years old in good health and CMV-seronegative. CDR3: CASSQGQQETQYF. For the CDR3, the DNA is TGCGCCAGCAGCCAAGGACAGCAAGAGACCCAGTACTTC.